Below, 22 T cell receptor beta chains from the same sample are listed, as sequenced in a study of Ad26.COV2.S vaccination and SARS-CoV-2 variants (dated by TCRdb to the early 2020s). This specimen's treatment or condition label, interpreted: around 19 received Ad26.COV2.S at low or high dose, single or two shots; 5 received placebo; per-sample allocation not given. Repertoires of vaccine and placebo recipients were sequenced from samples taken on day 63 after the first injection. The library was made by the immunoSEQ multiplex PCR assay. TCRdb limited this immuneACCESS table to in-frame rearrangements with V and J called. A share of clones is missing; checked studies link under half to unresolved V genes, and the rest is unexplained. The sample profile shows about 380,000 clones; roughly four fifths of them were found once. Together, the top ten hold about 8% of the sample. Sequenced here: peripheral blood, sampled in a trial of Ad26.COV2.S vaccine versus placebo. The source is a person between 18 and 65 years old who received the Ad26.COV2.S COVID-19 vaccine or a placebo.

The genes are TRBV6-2 or TRBV6-3 and TRBJ1-2, with no clear D. V lost 2 bases and J lost 7, with 8 bases in between. The CDR3 is made up of 12 amino acids. The germline V gene encodes CDR1 MNHEY and CDR2 SVGEGT. This chain's CDR3 is CASSYPDTGYTF. CDR3 bases: TGTGCCAGCAGTTACCCAGACACTGGCTACACCTTC.

V and J are TRBV2 and TRBJ2-7; weak D call: TRBD1 (5 bases). Deletions cut 6 bases from V and 6 bases from J, with 9 bases between. This CDR3 has 11 amino acids. Germline lookup yields CDR1 SNHLY and CDR2 FYNNEI. CDR3 sequence (DNA): TGTGCCAGCAGCGGACACTTCGAGCAGTACTTC. Amino acid sequence: CASSGHFEQYF.

The genes are TRBV4-3 and TRBJ2-7; D possibly corresponds to TRBD2 (6 bases). The V end lost 3 bases, the J end lost 3 bases, and 15 bases lay between the germline ends. The CDR3 extends over 15 amino acids. Germline loops: CDR1 LGHNA, CDR2 YSLEER. In DNA form, the CDR3 reads TGCGCCAGCAGCCAGGGTCCGGGGGAATACTACGAGCAGTACTTC. This codes for CASSQGPGEYYEQYF.

This chain connects TRBV4-1 to TRBJ2-7; the D call may be TRBD1 or TRBD2 (5 bases each). This CDR3 contains 16 residues. Germline V gene lookup returns CDR1 MGHRA and CDR2 YSYEKL. The V and J ends lost 1 base and 0 bases respectively, with 13 bases between them. DNA of the CDR3: TGCGCCAGCAGCCAAGGTCTGGGGGTGAGCTCCTACGAGCAGTACTTC. This gives the protein CASSQGLGVSSYEQYF.

J is TRBJ1-1 and V is TRBV3-1 (or the pseudogene TRBV3-2), with D possibly TRBD1 on 5 matching bases. CDR1 is LGHDT, CDR2 YNNKEL, per germline (reference sequence). The CDR3 spans 13 residues. The V gene lost 3 bases and the J gene lost 11 bases, with 16 bases spanning the gap. CDR3 nucleotides: TGTGCCAGCAGCCACCACGACGGGGGACGGGCTTTCTTT. This encodes CASSHHDGGRAFF.

The chain has TRBV30 and TRBJ1-1; 8 bases fit TRBD1. With 3 bases clipped from V and 6 bases from J, the junction kept 0 bases outside the gene matches. CDR3 length equals 11 residues. The germline V gene has CDR1 GTSNPN and CDR2 SVGIG (reference sequence). The CDR3 spells CAWRQGAEAFF. For the CDR3, the DNA is TGTGCCTGGAGACAGGGGGCTGAAGCTTTCTTT.

The chain employs TRBV2 and TRBJ1-1; D unclear. The germline V gene has CDR1 SNHLY and CDR2 FYNNEI. V shed 4 bases and J shed 2 bases, with 8 bases lying between them. This CDR3 has 13 amino acids. CDR3 nucleotide sequence: TGTGCCAGCAGTGGGGAGGACAACACTGAAGCTTTCTTT. As protein: CASSGEDNTEAFF.

V is TRBV7-2 and J is TRBJ2-5; possible D gene TRBD2, 5 bases. Trimming took 4 bases from V and 5 from J, leaving 20 bases between them. This CDR3 comprises 16 residues. From germline, CDR1 is SGHTA and CDR2 FQGNSA. CDR3 amino acids: CASSSGSPLSGETQYF. The CDR3 coding sequence is TGTGCCAGCAGCTCCGGATCCCCCCTATCGGGGGAGACCCAGTACTTC.

This chain joins TRBV28 and TRBJ1-2; no reliable D call. CDR1 and CDR2 (germline): MDHEN, SYDVKM. V lost 1 base and J lost 7, with 19 bases in between. There are 16 residues in the CDR3. CDR3 loop: CASSLYKQWRSVGYTF. CDR3 nucleotide sequence: TGTGCCAGCAGTTTATACAAGCAGTGGAGGTCTGTTGGCTACACCTTC.

This chain joins TRBV5-1 and TRBJ1-5; D call uncertain. This CDR3 contains 18 residues. The V gene lost 1 base and the J gene lost 3 bases, with 20 bases spanning the gap. Looked up from germline, CDR1 is SGHRS and CDR2 is YFSETQ. In DNA form, the CDR3 reads TGCGCCAGCAGCTTGTGGTCCCGCTCAGAAGATCCCAATCAGCCCCAGCATTTT. Amino acids: CASSLWSRSEDPNQPQHF.

This sequence joins TRBV30 and TRBJ1-1, with TRBD1 matching 12 bases. The CDR3 runs 16 residues. Germline CDR1 reads GTSNPN; CDR2 reads SVGIG (reference sequence). After removal of 1 base from V and 5 bases from J, the junction contained 8 bases not matched to a gene. CDR3 nucleotides: TGTGCCTGGAGTGCTGGGACAGGGGGCGGTGAGACTGAAGCTTTCTTT. As protein: CAWSAGTGGGETEAFF. The entire variable domain, with the rest obtained from reference TRBV30 and TRBJ1-1, is as follows: SQTIHQWPATLVQPVGSPLSLECTVEGTSNPNLYWYRQAAGRGLQLLFYSVGIGQISSEVPQNLSASRPQDRQFILSSKKLLLSDSGFYLCAWSAGTGGGETEAFFGQGTRLTVV.

There are a few counts of this clone. This chain uses TRBV12-3 or TRBV12-4 with TRBJ2-5; D is undetermined. CDR3 length equals 12 residues. Trimming removed 2 bases from V and 4 bases from J, with 5 bases in between. The CDR3 DNA is TGTGCCAGCAGTTTAATGGGAGAGACCCAGTACTTC. As protein: CASSLMGETQYF.

The chain joins TRBV7-3 to TRBJ2-2; no definite D call. V lost 4 bases and J lost 4, with 13 bases in between. This CDR3 region has 15 residues. Germline-derived CDR1 and CDR2 are SGHTA and FQGTGA. The CDR3, as DNA: TGTGCCAGCAGCTCTCCTGAAGGCGGCACCGGGGAGCTGTTTTTT. The encoded protein is CASSSPEGGTGELFF. Complete variable domain (other parts from reference TRBV7-3 and TRBJ2-2): GAGVSQTPSNKVTEKGKYVELRCDPISGHTALYWYRQSLGQGPEFLIYFQGTGAADDSGLPNDRFFAVRPEGSVSTLKIQRTERGDSAVYLCASSSPEGGTGELFFGEGSRLTVL.

The genes are TRBV4-1 and TRBJ2-7; no definite D call. CDR1 is MGHRA, CDR2 YSYEKL, per germline. The CDR3 extends over 15 amino acids. Trimming shortened V by 1 base and J by 7 bases, and 17 bases separated the two germline ends. CDR3 in amino acids: CASSQVRGVHREQYF. The CDR3 region has the DNA TGCGCCAGCAGCCAAGTACGCGGAGTCCATAGGGAGCAGTACTTC.

The gene calls are TRBV7-9 and TRBJ1-5; D is ambiguous. The germline V and J ends were trimmed by 5 bases and 7 bases, with 9 bases remaining between them. This CDR3 region has 12 residues. Per the germline V gene, CDR1 is SEHNR and CDR2 is FQNEAQ (reference sequence). This CDR3 is CASSTARQPQHF. In DNA, the CDR3 is TGTGCCAGCAGCACCGCCCGGCAGCCCCAGCATTTT.

The genes are TRBV5-5 and TRBJ2-1, with D perhaps assigned TRBD1 or TRBD2 (5 bases each). Per the germline V gene, CDR1 is SGHKS and CDR2 is YYEKEE (reference sequence). The CDR3 consists of 15 residues. Trimming took off 0 bases at V and 1 base at J, with 8 bases between the two ends. The CDR3: CASSLGGESYNEQFF. The CDR3 DNA reads as TGTGCCAGCAGCTTGGGAGGGGAATCCTACAATGAGCAGTTCTTC.

V and J are TRBV7-2 and TRBJ1-2; D is ambiguous. Between the trimmed V and J ends, which lost 5 bases and 4 bases, there was a span of 20 bases. CDR3 length equals 16 residues. CDR1 SGHTA and CDR2 FQGNSA come from the germline V gene. The CDR3 DNA reads as TGTGCCAGCAGCACCTCAACGGGATTGGGTGGCTATGGCTACACCTTC. It is translated as CASSTSTGLGGYGYTF.

The CDR3 spells CASSNLRESEKLFF. Written as DNA, the CDR3 is TGTGCCAGCAGCAATTTGAGGGAAAGTGAAAAACTGTTTTTT. The chain uses TRBV21-1 and TRBJ1-4. TRBV21-1 is designated a pseudogene. CDR3 size: 14 residues.

The V and J genes are TRBV19 and TRBJ1-1, with a possible D match to TRBD1 (6 bases). The CDR3 loop spans 17 amino acids. V lost 5 bases to trimming and J lost 5 bases, with 24 bases between them. Looked up from germline, CDR1 is LNHDA and CDR2 is SQIVND (reference sequence). The CDR3 reads CASSPRISAGAKTEAFF. The CDR3 bases are TGTGCCAGTAGTCCCCGAATCTCGGCGGGGGCGAAAACTGAAGCTTTCTTT.

This clone was observed a few times. This sequence joins TRBV6-5 and TRBJ2-2, with 10 bases aligning to TRBD2. Germline V gene data show CDR1 as MNHEY and CDR2 as SVGAGI. This CDR3 is 15 amino acids long. The V gene end was trimmed by 8 bases and the J gene end by 2 bases; junction bases not matched to a gene: 5. CDR3 region: CASWASGGNTGELFF. CDR3 sequence (DNA): TGTGCCAGCTGGGCTAGCGGGGGTAACACCGGGGAGCTGTTTTTT.

This clone was found a few times. The J gene is TRBJ1-1, the V gene TRBV14; no reliable D call. Trimming shortened V by 3 bases and J by 3 bases, and 2 bases separated the two germline ends. Germline loops: CDR1 SGHDN, CDR2 FVKESK. The CDR3 is 11 residues long. The DNA for the CDR3 is TGTGCCAGCAGCCATTACACTGAAGCTTTCTTT. Translation gives CASSHYTEAFF.

The CDR3 DNA follows: TGCGCCAGCAGAGGGTTTCGTAGAGATACGCAGTATTTT. Its protein product is CASRGFRRDTQYF. The V and J genes are TRBV5-1 and TRBJ2-3; D not certain. V shed 5 bases and J shed 5 bases, with 12 bases lying between them. Germline V gene sequence: CDR1 SGHRS, CDR2 YFSETQ. The CDR3 sequence is 13 residues long.